These T cell receptor beta chains were read from a single sample in a study of human T cells and chemical hapten exposure. TCRdb reanalysed the RACE reads using MiXCR and keeps one entry per CDR3 protein. The sample yields a few hundred thousand distinct CDR3 sequences, about 6% seen once. The sample here was whole blood, taken in connection with sensitization to the hapten diphenylcyclopropenone (DPC). The receptors here all came from a woman aged 18-29 years with alopecia areata. Some clones in this sample may be carry-over from other donors' samples. Both conserved end residues are part of each CDR3. The D gene is left open where the match is weak. Clone size is not always given. Where it is, it says once, few, many or a class for expanded clones.

>-|-|12|TRBV7-2|TRBJ2-1
TGTGCCAGCGGGCACTCCTACAATGAGCAGTTCTTC
CASGHSYNEQFF
>few|-|16|TRBV11-2|TRBJ1-3
TGTGCCAGCAGCTTCAGTCGACGGCGGGGTGGAAACACCATATATTTT
CASSFSRRRGGNTIYF
>-|TRBD1|15|TRBV10-3|TRBJ1-6
TGTGCCATCAGTGAAAACAGGGGGGAGGAATCACCCCTCCACTTT
CAISENRGEESPLHF
>many|-|13|TRBV5-1|TRBJ1-1
TGCGCCAGCAGCTTGCAGGTTGAGACTGAAGCTTTCTTT
CASSLQVETEAFF
>-|TRBD1|16|TRBV5-4|TRBJ2-6
TGTGCCAGCAGCCCGCAGACAGGGGCTGGGGCCAACGTCCTGACTTTC
CASSPQTGAGANVLTF
>many|-|15|TRBV6-1|TRBJ2-1
TGTGCCAGCAGTGAACAATCCGTAGGGCACGGTGAGCAGTTCTTC
CASSEQSVGHGEQFF
>many|TRBD1|12|TRBV29-1|TRBJ1-1
TGCAGCGTTGGGTGGACAGGGGACTGGAGGGCGTTT
CSVGWTGDWRAF
>many|-|15|TRBV15|TRBJ2-3
TGTGCCACCAGCAGAGAGGCGGGTGCAGCAGATACGCAGTATTTT
CATSREAGAADTQYF
>-|-|15|TRBV20-1|TRBJ2-7
TGCAGTGCTACGAGATGGGATAGAAGCTCCTACGAGCAGTACTTC
CSATRWDRSSYEQYF
>many|-|13|TRBV12-3/TRBV12-4|TRBJ1-2
TGTGCCAGCAGTTTAGAAACAGGGAATGGCTACACCTTC
CASSLETGNGYTF
>few|-|14|TRBV4-1|TRBJ1-1
TGCGCCAGCAGCCAAGAGAGAGGGGGAACTGAAGCTTTCTTT
CASSQERGGTEAFF
>few|-|12|TRBV6-1|TRBJ2-3
TGTGCCAGCAGATATATGGGAGATACGCAGTATTTT
CASRYMGDTQYF
>many|TRBD1|15|TRBV4-1|TRBJ1-1
TGCGCCAGCAGAGACGGGGACAGGGGGCTTACTGAAGCTTTCTTT
CASRDGDRGLTEAFF
>few|-|14|TRBV7-6|TRBJ1-3
TGTGCCAGCAGCTTATCAGGGCACGGAAACACCATATATTTT
CASSLSGHGNTIYF
>-|TRBD1|17|TRBV14|TRBJ2-4
TGTGCCAGCAGCCCGACCCAGGGGGCGAAGGCCAAAAACATTCAGTACTTC
CASSPTQGAKAKNIQYF
>-|-|12|TRBV6-5|TRBJ1-1
TGTGCCAGCACCTCCCCAGGAGGCCGGGCTTTCTTT
CASTSPGGRAFF
>many|-|13|TRBV7-2|TRBJ1-5
TGTGCCAGCAGCTTAGAACAGAATCAGCCCCAGCATTTT
CASSLEQNQPQHF
>many|-|12|TRBV7-9|TRBJ1-5
TGTGCCAGCAGCTTAAACGCCCAGCCCCAGCATTTT
CASSLNAQPQHF
>-|-|15|TRBV6-5|TRBJ2-7
TGTGCCAGCAGTTACTCGATTGTAGAACCTGGGGAGCAGTACTTC
CASSYSIVEPGEQYF
>many|-|13|TRBV12-5|TRBJ2-6
TGTGCTAGTGGTTTGACAGAGTCTGACGTCCTGACTTTC
CASGLTESDVLTF
>-|-|12|TRBV2|TRBJ1-5
TGTGCCAGCAGTGACAGAAATCAGCCCCAGCATTTT
CASSDRNQPQHF
>many|-|15|TRBV7-9|TRBJ2-2
TGTGCCAGCAGCTGGGGAATGGAAGGGACCGGGGAGCTGTTTTTT
CASSWGMEGTGELFF
>-|-|16|TRBV7-9|TRBJ1-6
TGTGCCAGCAGCCCCCCGGGGACATCCAGGGATTCACCCCTCCACTTT
CASSPPGTSRDSPLHF
>few|-|14|TRBV7-2|TRBJ2-3
TGTGCCAGCAGCGGGACATACTTCGCAGATACGCAGTATTTT
CASSGTYFADTQYF
>few|-|12|TRBV9|TRBJ2-1
TGTGCCAGCAGCGGGGCTGGGGGTGAGCAGTTCTTC
CASSGAGGEQFF
>many|-|14|TRBV5-8|TRBJ1-2
TGTGCCAGCAGTCCGGGGGGACTCCGGATGGGCTACACCTTC
CASSPGGLRMGYTF
>many|-|14|TRBV7-9|TRBJ1-2
TGTGCCAGCCACCGAGGGCCCACGGATTATGGCTACACCTTC
CASHRGPTDYGYTF
>-|-|13|TRBV2|TRBJ1-5
TGTGCCAGTACCCGGGATAGCAATCAGCCCCAGCATTTT
CASTRDSNQPQHF
>-|TRBD2|15|TRBV20-1|TRBJ2-1
TGCAGTGCTAGGCTCCAAGCGGGGGGGGACAATGAGCAGTTCTTC
CSARLQAGGDNEQFF
>many|-|13|TRBV29-1|TRBJ2-1
TGCAGCTCGAGTGGGGGGGCCGGGCATGAGCAGTTCTTC
CSSSGGAGHEQFF
>many|-|14|TRBV7-9|TRBJ2-3
TGTGCCAGCAGCTTGTCCCAAGCGACAGATACGCAGTATTTT
CASSLSQATDTQYF
>many|TRBD1|15|TRBV12-3/TRBV12-4|TRBJ1-1
TGTGCCAGCAACCTTAGGACAGGGAGTTCCCTGGAAGCTTTCTTT
CASNLRTGSSLEAFF
>few|TRBD1|15|TRBV9|TRBJ2-4
TGTGCCAGCAGCGTAGCAGGGGGCGATCAAAACATTCAGTACTTC
CASSVAGGDQNIQYF
>few|-|13|TRBV29-1|TRBJ1-6
TGCAGCGTTGCCGCGGGGAATAACTCACCCCTCCACTTT
CSVAAGNNSPLHF
>-|-|15|TRBV5-1|TRBJ2-3
TGCGCCAGCAGCTTGGCCCTAGCTTCCACAGATACGCAGTATTTT
CASSLALASTDTQYF
>many|TRBD1|15|TRBV10-3|TRBJ1-2
TGTGCCATCACCTTAACCGGGACAGGGTCGGATGGCTACACCTTC
CAITLTGTGSDGYTF
>many|-|14|TRBV2|TRBJ1-1
TGTGCCAGCAGTCCCCGGCGGGGTGGTGCTGAAGCTTTCTTT
CASSPRRGGAEAFF
>-|TRBD1|16|TRBV12-5|TRBJ2-7
TGTGCTAGTGGTTTCTCCACCGGGACAGGGAGCCACGAGCAGTACTTC
CASGFSTGTGSHEQYF
>many|TRBD2|12|TRBV28|TRBJ2-7
TGTGCCAGCAGCTCAAGACTAGCGCCCTCGTACTTC
CASSSRLAPSYF
>few|-|14|TRBV6-2/TRBV6-3|TRBJ2-1
TGTGCCAGCACCGGAACGAGCAGATACAATGAGCAGTTCTTC
CASTGTSRYNEQFF
>-|-|16|TRBV20-1|TRBJ1-1
TGCAGTGCTAGTCCCGGAGGGGGACAAGCGAACACTGAAGCTTTCTTT
CSASPGGGQANTEAFF